This section outlines one TCR beta chain sequence together with its context. Compared with germline, one end of the junction differs, possibly owing to a read error. These data originate in a study of cytomegalovirus exposure and HLA in healthy donors. Study as a whole: Clustering assigned 70% to 85% of the approximately 430 genotyped donors to the Caucasian-associated ancestry cluster.

CDR1 and CDR2 from the germline V gene are LNHNV and YYDKDF (reference sequence). This CDR3 is built from 16 residues. Primers for the PCR totalled 60 Vbeta and 13 Jbeta. The repertoire was sequenced with immunoSEQ multiplex PCR; TCRdb's copy has only in-frame clones and lacks some. The data hold around 130,000 clones, with 78% observed a single time. This receptor was taken from a woman aged 40 to 50 in good health and CMV-seronegative. The rearrangement uses TRBV15 and TRBJ1-6; TRBD1 matches 8 bases. The source material was PBMCs. The CDR3 spells CATSSGGGQGNSPPHF. CDR3 in DNA: TGTGCCACCAGCAGCGGGGGCGGACAGGGAAATTCACCCCCCCACTTT.